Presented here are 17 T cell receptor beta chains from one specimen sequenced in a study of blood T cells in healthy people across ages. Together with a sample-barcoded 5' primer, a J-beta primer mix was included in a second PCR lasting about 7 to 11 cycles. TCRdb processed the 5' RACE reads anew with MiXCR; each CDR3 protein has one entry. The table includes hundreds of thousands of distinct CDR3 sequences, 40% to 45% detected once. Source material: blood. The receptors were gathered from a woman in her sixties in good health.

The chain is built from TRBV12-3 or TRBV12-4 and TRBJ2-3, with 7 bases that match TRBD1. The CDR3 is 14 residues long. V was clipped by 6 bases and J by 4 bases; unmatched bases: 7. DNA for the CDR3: TGTGCCAGCAGGGGCCGGGACAGATCAGATACGCAGTATTTT. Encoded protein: CASRGRDRSDTQYF.

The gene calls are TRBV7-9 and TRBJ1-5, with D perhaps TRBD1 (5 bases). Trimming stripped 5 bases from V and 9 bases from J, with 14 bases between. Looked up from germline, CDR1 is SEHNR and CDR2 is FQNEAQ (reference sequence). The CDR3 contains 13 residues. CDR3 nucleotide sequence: TGTGCCAGCAGCATGACAGAGGGTATGCCCCAGCATTTT. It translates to CASSMTEGMPQHF.

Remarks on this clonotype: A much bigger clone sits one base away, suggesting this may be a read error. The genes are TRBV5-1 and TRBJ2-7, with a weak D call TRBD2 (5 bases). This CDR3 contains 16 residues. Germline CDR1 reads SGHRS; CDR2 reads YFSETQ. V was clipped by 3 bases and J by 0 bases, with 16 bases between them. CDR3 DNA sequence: TGCGCCAGCAGCTCGGAACAGCGGACGGACTCCTACGAGCAGTACTTC. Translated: CASSSEQRTDSYEQYF.

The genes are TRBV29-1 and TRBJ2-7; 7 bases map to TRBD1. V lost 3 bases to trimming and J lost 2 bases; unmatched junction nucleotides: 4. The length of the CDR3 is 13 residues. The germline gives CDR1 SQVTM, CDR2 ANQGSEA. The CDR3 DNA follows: TGCAGCGTTGACGGGCAGGGGGCCTACGAGCAGTACTTC. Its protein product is CSVDGQGAYEQYF.

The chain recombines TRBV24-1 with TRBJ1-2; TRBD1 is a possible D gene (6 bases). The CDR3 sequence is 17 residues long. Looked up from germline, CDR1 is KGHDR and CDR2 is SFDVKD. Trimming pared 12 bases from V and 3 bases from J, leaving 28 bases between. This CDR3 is CASLDRKGRNEDYGYTF. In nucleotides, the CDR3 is TGTGCCTCGTTAGACAGGAAGGGGCGAAATGAAGACTATGGCTACACCTTC.

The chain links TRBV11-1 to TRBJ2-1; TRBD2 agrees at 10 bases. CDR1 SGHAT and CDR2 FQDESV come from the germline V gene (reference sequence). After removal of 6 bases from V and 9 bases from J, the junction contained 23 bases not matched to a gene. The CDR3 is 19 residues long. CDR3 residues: CASSSGYSSSGRAFGEQFF. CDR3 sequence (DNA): TGTGCCAGCAGTTCTGGATACTCTTCGAGCGGGAGGGCCTTTGGTGAGCAGTTCTTC.

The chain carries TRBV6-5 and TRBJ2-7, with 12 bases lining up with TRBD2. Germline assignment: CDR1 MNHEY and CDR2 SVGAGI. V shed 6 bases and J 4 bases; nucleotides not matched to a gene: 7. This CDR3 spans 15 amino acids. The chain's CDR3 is CASSQGTSGLYEQYF. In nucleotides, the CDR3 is TGTGCCAGCAGCCAAGGGACTAGCGGGCTTTACGAGCAGTACTTC.

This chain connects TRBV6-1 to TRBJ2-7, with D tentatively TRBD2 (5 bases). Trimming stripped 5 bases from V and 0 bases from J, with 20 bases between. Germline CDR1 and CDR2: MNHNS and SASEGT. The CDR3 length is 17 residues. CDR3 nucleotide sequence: TGTGCCAGCAGTCAAAGTTATTCGGAGGTGACCTCCTACGAGCAGTACTTC. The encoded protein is CASSQSYSEVTSYEQYF.

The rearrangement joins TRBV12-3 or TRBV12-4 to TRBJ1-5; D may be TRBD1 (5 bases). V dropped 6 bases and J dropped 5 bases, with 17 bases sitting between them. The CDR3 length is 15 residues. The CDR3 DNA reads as TGTGCCAGCAGCCCCGGGGGGGGAGCCGATCAGCCCCAGCATTTT. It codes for CASSPGGGADQPQHF.

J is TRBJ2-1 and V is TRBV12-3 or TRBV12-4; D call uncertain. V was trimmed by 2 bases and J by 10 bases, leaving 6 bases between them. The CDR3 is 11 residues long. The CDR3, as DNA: TGTGCCAGCAGTTTAAGGTGGGAGCAGTTCTTC. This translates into CASSLRWEQFF.

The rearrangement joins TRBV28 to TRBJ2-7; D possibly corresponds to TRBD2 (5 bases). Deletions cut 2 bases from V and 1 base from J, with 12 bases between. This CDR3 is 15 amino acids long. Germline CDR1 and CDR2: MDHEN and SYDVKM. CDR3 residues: CASSLAGADSYEQYF. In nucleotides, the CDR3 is TGTGCCAGCAGTTTAGCCGGAGCGGATTCCTACGAGCAGTACTTC.

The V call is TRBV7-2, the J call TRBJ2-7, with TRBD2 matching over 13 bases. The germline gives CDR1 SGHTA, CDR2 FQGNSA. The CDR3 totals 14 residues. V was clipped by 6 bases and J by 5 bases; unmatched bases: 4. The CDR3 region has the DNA TGTGCCAGCAGGAACGGACTAGCGGGAGACGAGCAGTACTTC. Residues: CASRNGLAGDEQYF.

This CDR3 reads CASSAEPGTDTQYF. In nucleotides, the CDR3 is TGCGCCAGCAGCGCCGAGCCGGGCACAGATACGCAGTATTTT. The gene calls are TRBV5-1 and TRBJ2-3, with D unresolved. Looked up from germline, CDR1 is SGHRS and CDR2 is YFSETQ. The CDR3 totals 14 residues. Trimming stripped 4 bases from V and 1 base from J, with 10 bases between. Using reference TRBV5-1 and TRBJ2-3 for the parts outside the CDR3, the full variable domain is KAGVTQTPRYLIKTRGQQVTLSCSPISGHRSVSWYQQTPGQGLQFLFEYFSETQRNKGNFPGRFSGRQFSNSRSEMNVSTLELGDSALYLCASSAEPGTDTQYFGPGTRLTVL.

This CDR3 is CSAKDFLWETQYF. CDR3 bases: TGCAGTGCTAAGGACTTCCTTTGGGAGACCCAGTACTTC. This chain links TRBV20-1 with TRBJ2-7; a possible D gene is TRBD2 (5 bases). The better agreement between TRBJ2-5 and the DNA end casts doubt on the J call. Looked up from germline, CDR1 is DFQATT and CDR2 is SNEGSKA (reference sequence). The CDR3 is made up of 13 amino acids.

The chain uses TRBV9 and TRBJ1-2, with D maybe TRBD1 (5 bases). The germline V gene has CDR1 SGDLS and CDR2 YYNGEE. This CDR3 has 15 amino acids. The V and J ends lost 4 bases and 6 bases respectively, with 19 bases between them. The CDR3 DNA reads TGTGCCAGCAGCCCGCGGGGTAGCCTAGGGGATGGCTACACCTTC. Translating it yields CASSPRGSLGDGYTF.

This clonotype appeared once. This CDR3 is CASSLASVASGRSYEQYF. The CDR3, as DNA: TGTGCCAGCAGCTTAGCTTCGGTAGCTAGCGGGAGGTCCTACGAGCAGTACTTC. This chain joins TRBV7-8 and TRBJ2-7; 11 nucleotides match TRBD2. The CDR3 has 18 amino acids. With V trimmed by 0 bases and J by 1 base, 8 bases remained unmatched. Germline CDR1 reads SGHVS; CDR2 reads FQNEAQ.

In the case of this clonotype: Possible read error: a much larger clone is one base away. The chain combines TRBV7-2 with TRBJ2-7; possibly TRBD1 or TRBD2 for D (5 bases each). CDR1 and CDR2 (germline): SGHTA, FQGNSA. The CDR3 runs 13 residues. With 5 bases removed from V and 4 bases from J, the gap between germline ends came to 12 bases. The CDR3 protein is CASSVNEGYEQYF. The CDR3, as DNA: TGTGCCAGCAGCGTAAATGAGGGGTACGAGCAGTACTTC. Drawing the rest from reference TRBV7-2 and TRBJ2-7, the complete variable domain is GAGVSQSPSNKVTEKGKDVELRCDPISGHTALYWYRQSLGQGLEFLIYFQGNSAPDKSGLPSDRFSAERTGGSVSTLTIQRTQQEDSAVYLCASSVNEGYEQYFGPGTRLTVT.